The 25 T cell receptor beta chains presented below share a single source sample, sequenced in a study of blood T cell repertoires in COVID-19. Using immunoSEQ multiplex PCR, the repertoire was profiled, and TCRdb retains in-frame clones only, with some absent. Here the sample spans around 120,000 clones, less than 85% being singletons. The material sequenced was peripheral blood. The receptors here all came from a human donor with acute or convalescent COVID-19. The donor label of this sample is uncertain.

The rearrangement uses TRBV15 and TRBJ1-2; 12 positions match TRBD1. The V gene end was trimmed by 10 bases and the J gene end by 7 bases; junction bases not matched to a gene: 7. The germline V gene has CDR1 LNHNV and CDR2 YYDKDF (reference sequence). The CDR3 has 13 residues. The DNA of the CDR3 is TGTGCCAGCGCGGGGGACAGGGGGCTTGGCTACACCTTC. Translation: CASAGDRGLGYTF.

CDR3 protein: CASSGGGGNQPQHF. CDR3 DNA: TGTGCCAGCAGCGGGGGAGGGGGCAATCAGCCCCAGCATTTT. This sequence joins TRBV7-9 and TRBJ1-5; D is perhaps TRBD1 (5 bases). Germline-derived CDR1 and CDR2 are SEHNR and FQNEAQ (reference sequence). The CDR3 length is 14 residues. V lost 5 bases and J lost 2, with 10 bases in between. Together with reference TRBV7-9 and TRBJ1-5, the CDR3 gives the full variable domain: DTGVSQNPRHKITKRGQNVTFRCDPISEHNRLYWYRQTLGQGPEFLTYFQNEAQLEKSRLLSDRFSAERPKGSFSTLEIQRTEQGDSAMYLCASSGGGGNQPQHFGDGTRLSIL.

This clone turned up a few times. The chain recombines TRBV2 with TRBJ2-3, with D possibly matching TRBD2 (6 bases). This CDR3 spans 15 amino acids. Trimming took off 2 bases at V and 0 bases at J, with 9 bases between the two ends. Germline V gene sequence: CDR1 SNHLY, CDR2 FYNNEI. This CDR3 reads CASSERRGSTDTQYF. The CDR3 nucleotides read TGTGCCAGCAGTGAAAGGCGGGGAAGCACAGATACGCAGTATTTT.

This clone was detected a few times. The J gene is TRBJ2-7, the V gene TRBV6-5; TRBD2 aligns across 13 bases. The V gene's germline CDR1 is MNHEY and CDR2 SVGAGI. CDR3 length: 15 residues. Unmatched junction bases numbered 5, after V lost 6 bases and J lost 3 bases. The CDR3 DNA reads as TGTGCCAGCAGCTCACTAGCGGGGGGGTACTACGAGCAGTACGTC. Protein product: CASSSLAGGYYEQYV.

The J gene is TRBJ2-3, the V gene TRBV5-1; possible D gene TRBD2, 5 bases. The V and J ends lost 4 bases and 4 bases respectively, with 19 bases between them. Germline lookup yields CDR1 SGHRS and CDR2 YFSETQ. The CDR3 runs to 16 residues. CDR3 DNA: TGCGCCAGCAGCGTAGAGTCGGGGTTCTTCGCAGATACGCAGTATTTT. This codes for CASSVESGFFADTQYF.

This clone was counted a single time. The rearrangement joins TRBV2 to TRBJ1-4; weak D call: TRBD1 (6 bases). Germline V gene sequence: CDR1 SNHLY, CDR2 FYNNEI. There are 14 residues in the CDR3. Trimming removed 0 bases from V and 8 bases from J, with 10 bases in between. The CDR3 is CASSEAGAGEKLFF. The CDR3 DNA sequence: TGTGCCAGCAGTGAAGCGGGGGCTGGGGAAAAACTGTTTTTT.

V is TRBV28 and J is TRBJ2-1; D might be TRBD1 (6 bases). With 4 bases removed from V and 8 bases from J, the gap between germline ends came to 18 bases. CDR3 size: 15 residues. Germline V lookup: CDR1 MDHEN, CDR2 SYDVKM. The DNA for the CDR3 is TGTGCCAGCAGTTCCACCGGGACATCAACCGATGAGCAGTTCTTC. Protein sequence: CASSSTGTSTDEQFF. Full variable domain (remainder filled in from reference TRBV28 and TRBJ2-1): DVKVTQSSRYLVKRTGEKVFLECVQDMDHENMFWYRQDPGLGLRLIYFSYDVKMKEKGDIPEGYSVSREKKERFSLILESASTNQTSMYLCASSSTGTSTDEQFFGPGTRLTVL.

The CDR3 region has the DNA TGTGCCAGCAGCTTAGTTCCCCTTAACTATGGCTACACCTTC. Encoded protein: CASSLVPLNYGYTF. The V gene is TRBV7-2, the J gene TRBJ1-2; D gene ambiguous. Trimming took off 1 base at V and 1 base at J, with 7 bases between the two ends. This CDR3 has 14 amino acids. CDR1 is SGHTA, CDR2 FQGNSA, per germline.

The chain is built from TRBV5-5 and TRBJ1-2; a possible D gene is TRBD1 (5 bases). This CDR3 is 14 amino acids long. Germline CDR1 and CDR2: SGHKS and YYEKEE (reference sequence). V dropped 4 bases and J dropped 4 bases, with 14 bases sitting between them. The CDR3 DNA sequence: TGTGCCAGCAGCCCTTCGGGGACTCTCTATGGCTACACCTTC. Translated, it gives CASSPSGTLYGYTF.

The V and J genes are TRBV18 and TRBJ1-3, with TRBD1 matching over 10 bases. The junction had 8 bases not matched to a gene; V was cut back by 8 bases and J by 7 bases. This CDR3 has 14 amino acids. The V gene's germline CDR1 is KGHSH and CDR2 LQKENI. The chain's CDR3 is CASPPTGGRNTIYF. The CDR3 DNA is TGTGCCAGCCCCCCGACAGGGGGCAGGAACACCATATATTTT.

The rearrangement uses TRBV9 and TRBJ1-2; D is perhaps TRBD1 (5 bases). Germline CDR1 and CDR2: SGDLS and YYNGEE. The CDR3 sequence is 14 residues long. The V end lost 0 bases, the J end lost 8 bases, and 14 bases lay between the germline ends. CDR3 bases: TGTGCCAGCAGCGTAGAGACAGCACTCGGAGGCTACACCTTC. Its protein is CASSVETALGGYTF. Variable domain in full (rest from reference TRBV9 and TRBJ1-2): DSGVTQTPKHLITATGQRVTLRCSPRSGDLSVYWYQQSLDQGLQFLIQYYNGEERAKGNILERFSAQQFPDLHSELNLSSLELGDSALYFCASSVETALGGYTFGSGTRLTVV.

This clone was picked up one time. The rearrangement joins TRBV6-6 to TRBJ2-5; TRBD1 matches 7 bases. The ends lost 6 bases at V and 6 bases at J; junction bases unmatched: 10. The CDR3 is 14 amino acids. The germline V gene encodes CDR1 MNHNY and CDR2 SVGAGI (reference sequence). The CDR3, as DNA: TGTGCCAGCAGACCGACAGGGAATCGGCAGACCCAGTACTTC. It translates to CASRPTGNRQTQYF.

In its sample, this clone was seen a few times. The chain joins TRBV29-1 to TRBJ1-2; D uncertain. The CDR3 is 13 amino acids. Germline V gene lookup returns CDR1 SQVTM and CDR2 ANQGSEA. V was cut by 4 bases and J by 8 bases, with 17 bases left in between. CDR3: CSVAQTRSGGYTF. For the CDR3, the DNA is TGCAGCGTTGCCCAGACCCGGTCGGGGGGCTACACCTTC.

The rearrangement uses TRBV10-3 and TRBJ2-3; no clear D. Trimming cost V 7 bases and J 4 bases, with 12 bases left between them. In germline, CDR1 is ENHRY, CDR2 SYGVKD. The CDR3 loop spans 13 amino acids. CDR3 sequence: CAITAGRPDTQYF. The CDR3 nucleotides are TGTGCCATCACGGCTGGGCGTCCAGATACGCAGTATTTT.

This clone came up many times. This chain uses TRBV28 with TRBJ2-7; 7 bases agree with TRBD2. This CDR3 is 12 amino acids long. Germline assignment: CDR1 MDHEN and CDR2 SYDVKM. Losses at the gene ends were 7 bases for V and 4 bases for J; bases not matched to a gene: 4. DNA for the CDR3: TGTGCCAGCAATGGGGGGGAGTACGAGCAGTACTTC. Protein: CASNGGEYEQYF.

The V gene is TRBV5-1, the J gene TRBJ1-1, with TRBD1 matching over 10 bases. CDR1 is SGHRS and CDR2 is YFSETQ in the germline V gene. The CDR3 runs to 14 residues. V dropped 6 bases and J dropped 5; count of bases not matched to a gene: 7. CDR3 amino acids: CASTTDRGMTEAFF. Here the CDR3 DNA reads TGCGCCAGCACCACGGACAGGGGGATGACTGAAGCTTTCTTT.

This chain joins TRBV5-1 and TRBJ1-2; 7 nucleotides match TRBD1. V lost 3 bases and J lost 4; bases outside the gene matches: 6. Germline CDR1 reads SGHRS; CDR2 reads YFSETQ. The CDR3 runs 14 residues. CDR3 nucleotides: TGCGCCAGCAGCTCCGGGACAGCCTCCTATGGCTACACCTTC. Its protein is CASSSGTASYGYTF.

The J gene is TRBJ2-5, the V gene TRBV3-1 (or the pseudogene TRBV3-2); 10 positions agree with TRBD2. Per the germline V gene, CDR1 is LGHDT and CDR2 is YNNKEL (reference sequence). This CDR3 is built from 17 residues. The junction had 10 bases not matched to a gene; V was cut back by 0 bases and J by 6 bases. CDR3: CASSQDPAGGPRQTQYF. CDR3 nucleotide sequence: TGTGCCAGCAGCCAAGACCCAGCGGGGGGGCCGAGGCAGACCCAGTACTTC.

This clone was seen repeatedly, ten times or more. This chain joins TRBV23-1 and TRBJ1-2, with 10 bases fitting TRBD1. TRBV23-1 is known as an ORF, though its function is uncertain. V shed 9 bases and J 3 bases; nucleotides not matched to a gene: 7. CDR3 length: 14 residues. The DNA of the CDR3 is TGCGCCAGACCCCCCGGACAGGGGGACTATGGCTACACCTTC. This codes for CARPPGQGDYGYTF.

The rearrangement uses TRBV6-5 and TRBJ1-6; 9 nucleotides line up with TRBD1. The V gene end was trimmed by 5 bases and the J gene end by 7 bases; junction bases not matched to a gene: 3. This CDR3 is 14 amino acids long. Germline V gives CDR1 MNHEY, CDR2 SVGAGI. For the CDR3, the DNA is TGTGCCAGCAGTCCGGGGACAGGGAATTCACCCCTCCACTTT. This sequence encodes CASSPGTGNSPLHF.

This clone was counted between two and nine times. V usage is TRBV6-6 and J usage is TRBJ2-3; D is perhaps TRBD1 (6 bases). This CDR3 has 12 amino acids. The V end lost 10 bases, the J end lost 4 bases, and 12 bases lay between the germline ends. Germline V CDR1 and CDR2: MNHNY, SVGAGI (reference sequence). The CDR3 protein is CATGTSPDTQYF. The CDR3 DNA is TGTGCCACCGGGACATCTCCAGATACGCAGTATTTT.

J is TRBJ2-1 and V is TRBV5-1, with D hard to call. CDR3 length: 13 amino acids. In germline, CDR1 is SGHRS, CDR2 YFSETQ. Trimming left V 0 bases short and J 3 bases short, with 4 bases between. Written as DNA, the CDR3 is TGCGCCAGCAGCTTGGACAACTACAATGAGCAGTTCTTC. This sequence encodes CASSLDNYNEQFF.

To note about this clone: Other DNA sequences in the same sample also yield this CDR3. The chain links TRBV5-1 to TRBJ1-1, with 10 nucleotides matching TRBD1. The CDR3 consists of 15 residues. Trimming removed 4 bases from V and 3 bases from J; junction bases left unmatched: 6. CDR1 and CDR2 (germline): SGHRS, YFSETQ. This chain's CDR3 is CASSPRTGGDTEAFF. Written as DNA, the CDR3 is TGCGCCAGCAGCCCCAGGACAGGGGGGGACACTGAAGCTTTCTTT.

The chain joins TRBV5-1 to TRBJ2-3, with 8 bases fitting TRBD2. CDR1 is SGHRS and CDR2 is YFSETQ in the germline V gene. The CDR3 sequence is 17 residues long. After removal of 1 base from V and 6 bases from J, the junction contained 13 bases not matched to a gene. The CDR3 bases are TGCGCCAGCAGCTTGACACCCCAGGCCCCGGGGGGGGATACGCAGTATTTT. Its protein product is CASSLTPQAPGGDTQYF.

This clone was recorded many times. CDR3 loop: CASGGSYEQYF. The CDR3 bases are TGTGCCAGCGGAGGGTCCTACGAGCAGTACTTC. This chain connects TRBV14 to TRBJ2-7, with a possible D match to TRBD2 (6 bases). Trimming stripped 8 bases from V and 1 base from J, with 6 bases between. The CDR3 is made up of 11 amino acids. From germline, CDR1 is SGHDN and CDR2 FVKESK.